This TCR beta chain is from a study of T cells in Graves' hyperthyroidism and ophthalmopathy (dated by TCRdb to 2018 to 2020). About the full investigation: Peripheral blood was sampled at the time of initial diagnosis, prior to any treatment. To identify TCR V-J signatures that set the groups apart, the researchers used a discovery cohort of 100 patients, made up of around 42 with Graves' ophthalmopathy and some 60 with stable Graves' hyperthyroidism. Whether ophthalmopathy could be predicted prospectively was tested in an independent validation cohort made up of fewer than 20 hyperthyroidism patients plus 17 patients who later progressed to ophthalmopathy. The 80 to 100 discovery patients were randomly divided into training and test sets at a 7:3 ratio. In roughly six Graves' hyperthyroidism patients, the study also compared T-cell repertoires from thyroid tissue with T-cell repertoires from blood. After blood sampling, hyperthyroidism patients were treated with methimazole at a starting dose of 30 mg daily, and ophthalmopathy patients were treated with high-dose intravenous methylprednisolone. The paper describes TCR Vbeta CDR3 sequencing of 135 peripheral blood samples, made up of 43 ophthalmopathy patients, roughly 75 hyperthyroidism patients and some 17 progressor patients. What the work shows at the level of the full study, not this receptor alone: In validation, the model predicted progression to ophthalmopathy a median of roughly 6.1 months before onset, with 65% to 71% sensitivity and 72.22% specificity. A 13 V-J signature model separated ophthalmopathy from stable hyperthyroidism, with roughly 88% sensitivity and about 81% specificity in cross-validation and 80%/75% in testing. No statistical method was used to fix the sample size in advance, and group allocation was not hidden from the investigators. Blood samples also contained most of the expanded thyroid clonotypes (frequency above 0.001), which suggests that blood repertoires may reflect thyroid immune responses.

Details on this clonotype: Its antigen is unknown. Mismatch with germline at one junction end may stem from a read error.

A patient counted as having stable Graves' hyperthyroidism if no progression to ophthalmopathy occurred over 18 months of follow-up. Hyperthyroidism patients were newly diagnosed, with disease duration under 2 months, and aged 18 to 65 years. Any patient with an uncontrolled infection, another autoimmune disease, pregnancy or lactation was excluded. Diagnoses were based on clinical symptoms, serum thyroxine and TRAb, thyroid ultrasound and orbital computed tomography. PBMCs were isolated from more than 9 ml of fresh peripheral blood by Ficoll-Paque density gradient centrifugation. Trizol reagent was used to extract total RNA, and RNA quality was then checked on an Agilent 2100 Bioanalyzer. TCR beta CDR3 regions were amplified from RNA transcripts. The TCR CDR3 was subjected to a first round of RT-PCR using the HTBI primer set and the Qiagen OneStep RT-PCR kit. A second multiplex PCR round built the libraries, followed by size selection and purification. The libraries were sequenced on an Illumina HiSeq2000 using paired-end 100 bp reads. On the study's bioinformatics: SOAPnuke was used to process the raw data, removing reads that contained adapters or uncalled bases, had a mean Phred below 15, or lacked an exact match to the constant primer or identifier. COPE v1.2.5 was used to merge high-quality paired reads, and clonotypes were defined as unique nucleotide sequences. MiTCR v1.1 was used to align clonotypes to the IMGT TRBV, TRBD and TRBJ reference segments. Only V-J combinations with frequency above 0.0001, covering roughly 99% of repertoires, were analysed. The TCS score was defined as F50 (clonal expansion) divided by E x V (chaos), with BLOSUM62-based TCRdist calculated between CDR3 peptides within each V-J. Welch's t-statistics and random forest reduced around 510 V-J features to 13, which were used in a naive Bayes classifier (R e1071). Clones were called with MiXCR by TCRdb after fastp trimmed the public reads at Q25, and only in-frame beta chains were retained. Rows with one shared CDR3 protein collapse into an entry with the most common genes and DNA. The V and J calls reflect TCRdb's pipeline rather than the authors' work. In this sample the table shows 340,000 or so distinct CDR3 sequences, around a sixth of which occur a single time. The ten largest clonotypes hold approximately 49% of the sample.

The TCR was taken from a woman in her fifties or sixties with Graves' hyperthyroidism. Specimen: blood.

The base sequence is TGTGCCAGCAGCAGCCAGGGGAACGCTGAAGCTTTCTTT. It translates as CASSSQGNAEAFF. The V and J genes are TRBV7-9 and TRBJ1-1; 6 matching bases give a weak D call of TRBD1. The CDR3 contains 13 residues, cysteine and phenylalanine counted. The sequence is cut down to CDR3 DNA, 39 bases in frame from base 1. For CDR1 and CDR2, the germline V gene (reference sequence) lists SEHNR and FQNEAQ.